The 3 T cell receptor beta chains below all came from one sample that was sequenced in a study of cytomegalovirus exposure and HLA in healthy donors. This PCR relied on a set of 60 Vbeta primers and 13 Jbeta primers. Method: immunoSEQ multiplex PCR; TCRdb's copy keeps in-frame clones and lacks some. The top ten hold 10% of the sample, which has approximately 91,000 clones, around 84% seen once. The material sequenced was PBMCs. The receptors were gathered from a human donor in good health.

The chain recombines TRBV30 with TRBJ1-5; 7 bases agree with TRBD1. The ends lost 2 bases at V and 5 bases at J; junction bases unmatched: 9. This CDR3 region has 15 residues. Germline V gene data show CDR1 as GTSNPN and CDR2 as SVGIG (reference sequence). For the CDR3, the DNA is TGTGCCTGGAGTTCCCGGAGACAGGGAGATCAGCCCCAGCATTTT. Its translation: CAWSSRRQGDQPQHF.

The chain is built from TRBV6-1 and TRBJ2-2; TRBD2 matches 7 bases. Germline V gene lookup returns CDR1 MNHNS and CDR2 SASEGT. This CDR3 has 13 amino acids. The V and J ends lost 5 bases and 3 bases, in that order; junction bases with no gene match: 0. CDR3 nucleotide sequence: TGTGCCAGCAGTCTAGCGGACACCGGGGAGCTGTTTTTT. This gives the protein CASSLADTGELFF.

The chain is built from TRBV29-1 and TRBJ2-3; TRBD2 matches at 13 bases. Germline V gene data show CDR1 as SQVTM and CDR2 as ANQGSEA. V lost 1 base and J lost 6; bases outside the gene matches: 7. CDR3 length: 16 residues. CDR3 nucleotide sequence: TGCAGCGTTGAAGCCCCGAGGGGACTAGCGGGGGATACGCAGTATTTT. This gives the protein CSVEAPRGLAGDTQYF.